By proportion, the clone carrying this T cell receptor (beta chain) is large (0.1 to 1%). Its antigen is as yet unknown. Trimming cost V 6 bases and J 0 bases, with 10 bases left between them. Germline CDR1 is MNHNS and CDR2 is SASEGT. The CDR3 runs to 14 residues. The data stem from a study of T cell repertoires in aging, cancer and after chemotherapy. In the study overall: Paired samples before and after chemotherapy came from chronic lymphocytic leukemia patients on fludarabine- or bendamustine-based regimens. Findings and caveats of the study: Rebound thymic output was suggested by rising median generation probability during chemotherapy in each cancer cohort. In cancer patients, declining TCR diversity with age involved lost richness and lost evenness. Age-matched healthy donors had significantly more diverse, less clonal blood TCR repertoires than untreated cancer patients.

The template was genomic DNA from peripheral blood, not RNA. Rearranged V-D-J TRB sequences were amplified with a mixed TRB-A/B primer pool. TCRdb independently ran MiXCR on the multiplex PCR reads; one entry per CDR3 protein. Here the sample spans 2,000 to 2,500 distinct CDR3 sequences, 22% being singletons. Specimen: blood. The sequence derives from a human donor with a blood cancer. The chain has TRBV6-1 and TRBJ2-3; weak D call: TRBD1 (7 bases). The CDR3 DNA follows: TGTGCCAGCAGACAGGGGACTAGCACAGATACGCAGTATTTT. It translates to CASRQGTSTDTQYF.